The rows below give T cell receptor beta chains drawn from one sample of a study of OX40 agonist ivuxolimab in advanced cancers. The protocol was immunoSEQ multiplex PCR, while the TCRdb copy is restricted to in-frame clones and leaves out a portion. This sample yields fewer than 75,000 clones, of which about 87% are seen a single time; 0.67% belongs to the top ten. Sequencing was performed on CD4+ or CD8+ T cells sorted from blood, taken in a trial of the OX40 agonist ivuxolimab. The receptors derive from an adult with an advanced solid tumor such as melanoma, head and neck, liver or kidney cancer. Each CDR3 is given with its conserved first and last residue. Fields, in order: D gene, V gene, clone size, J gene, CDR3 protein, CDR3 DNA. A D gene is named only where the DNA matches it firmly. Only some rows state a clone size, as once, few, many or a class for expanded clones.

.	TRBV10-2	.	TRBJ1-5	CASSESTGAYQPQHF	TGCGCCAGCAGTGAGTCCACGGGGGCCTACCAGCCCCAGCATTTT
TRBD1	TRBV6-5	.	TRBJ2-1	CASSYSTGRTYNEQFF	TGTGCCAGCAGTTACTCGACAGGGCGGACCTACAATGAGCAGTTCTTC
.	TRBV5-1	.	TRBJ2-7	CASSQDGAVEQYF	TGCGCCAGCAGCCAGGATGGGGCCGTCGAGCAGTACTTC
.	TRBV7-9	.	TRBJ2-2	CASSSGGRANTGELFF	TGTGCCAGCAGCTCGGGGGGCAGGGCCAACACCGGGGAGCTGTTTTTT
TRBD2	TRBV5-6	.	TRBJ2-4	CASSYSTSGRGTAKNIQYF	TGTGCCAGCAGCTATTCGACTAGCGGGAGGGGCACTGCCAAAAACATTCAGTACTTC
TRBD1	TRBV13	.	TRBJ2-3	CARTGVTTDTQYF	TGTGCCAGGACAGGGGTGACCACAGATACGCAGTATTTT
.	TRBV10-2	once	TRBJ2-7	CASSAVNEQYF	TGCGCCAGCAGTGCCGTTAACGAGCAGTACTTC
.	TRBV6-6	.	TRBJ1-2	CASKAESNYGYTF	TGTGCCAGCAAGGCGGAATCTAACTATGGCTACACCTTC
.	TRBV2	.	TRBJ2-5	CATSGRAGETQYF	TGTGCCACCTCCGGGCGGGCGGGCGAGACCCAGTACTTC
.	TRBV15	.	TRBJ1-2	CATSRDPLGRYTF	TGTGCCACCAGCAGAGATCCCCTCGGTCGCTACACCTTC
.	TRBV6-1	.	TRBJ2-7	CASSELQGPYEQYF	TGTGCCAGCAGTGAACTTCAGGGCCCCTACGAGCAGTACTTC
TRBD2	TRBV19	.	TRBJ2-3	CASSMVTSGDTQYF	TGTGCCAGTAGTATGGTAACTAGCGGGGATACGCAGTATTTT
TRBD2	TRBV5-4	.	TRBJ2-1	CASSLPRTSGRAHNEQFF	TGTGCCAGCAGCTTGCCTCGGACTAGCGGGAGGGCACACAATGAGCAGTTCTTC
.	TRBV6-5	.	TRBJ2-3	CASSIADTQYF	TGTGCCAGCAGTATTGCAGATACGCAGTATTTT
.	TRBV18	.	TRBJ1-2	CASSPPTREGYTF	TGTGCCAGCTCACCACCGACCAGGGAAGGCTACACCTTC
.	TRBV9	.	TRBJ2-7	CASSLRPSGTYEQYF	TGTGCCAGCAGCCTCCGCCCATCAGGGACGTACGAGCAGTACTTC
TRBD2	TRBV6-5	.	TRBJ2-7	CASSRGGRVYEQYF	TGTGCCAGCAGCAGGGGCGGGAGGGTTTACGAGCAGTACTTC
.	TRBV28	.	TRBJ2-7	CASGGATAWYEQYF	TGTGCCAGCGGGGGGGCCACAGCATGGTACGAGCAGTACTTC
TRBD2	TRBV5-1	.	TRBJ2-6	CASSLGDYLSGANVLTF	TGCGCCAGCAGCTTGGGGGACTACCTCTCTGGGGCCAACGTCCTGACTTTC
TRBD1	TRBV5-6	.	TRBJ2-1	CASSPYSGTGGEQFF	TGTGCCAGCAGCCCGTACTCCGGGACAGGGGGCGAGCAGTTCTTC
.	TRBV5-5	once	TRBJ2-7	CASSLTTVRAGEQYF	TGTGCCAGCAGCTTGACGACGGTAAGGGCAGGCGAGCAGTACTTC
TRBD1	TRBV10-3	.	TRBJ1-2	CAISEYRGNYGYTF	TGTGCCATCAGTGAGTACAGGGGTAACTATGGCTACACCTTC
.	TRBV4-1	.	TRBJ2-5	CASSRRGWETQYF	TGCGCCAGCAGCCGTCGGGGATGGGAGACCCAGTACTTC
TRBD1	TRBV18	.	TRBJ2-5	CASSPRDRAETQYF	TGTGCCAGCTCACCTCGGGACAGGGCAGAGACCCAGTACTTC
.	TRBV30	.	TRBJ1-3	CAWEEQSSGNTIYF	TGTGCCTGGGAGGAGCAGAGCTCTGGAAACACCATATATTTT
.	TRBV7-2	few	TRBJ1-5	CASSRERGNQPQHF	TGTGCCAGCAGTCGGGAGCGAGGGAATCAGCCCCAGCATTTT
.	TRBV10-3	.	TRBJ2-7	CATHKGDYEQYF	TGTGCCACCCACAAGGGAGACTACGAGCAGTACTTC
TRBD2	TRBV7-6	.	TRBJ2-2	CASSAGTSGRPIPLTGELFF	TGTGCCAGCAGCGCCGGGACTAGCGGGAGGCCCATCCCTCTGACCGGGGAGCTGTTTTTT
.	TRBV7-2	.	TRBJ2-7	CASSLTRYEQYF	TGTGCCAGCAGCTTGACCCGGTACGAGCAGTACTTC
.	TRBV6-1	.	TRBJ1-2	CASSEEGGLANYGYTF	TGTGCCAGCAGTGAAGAAGGGGGGCTGGCTAACTATGGCTACACCTTC
TRBD1	TRBV18	.	TRBJ1-2	CASSRRQGMTGYTF	TGTGCCAGCTCACGTCGACAGGGGATGACTGGCTACACCTTC
TRBD1	TRBV28	.	TRBJ1-1	CASKVGQSKDEAFF	TGTGCCAGCAAGGTGGGACAGTCGAAAGATGAAGCTTTCTTT
.	TRBV6-6	.	TRBJ2-7	CASAGLFYEQYF	TGTGCCAGCGCGGGACTTTTCTACGAGCAGTACTTC
.	TRBV27	.	TRBJ1-1	CASSLGTGGNTEAFF	TGTGCCAGCAGTTTAGGGACGGGAGGGAACACTGAAGCTTTCTTT